This is a list of T cell receptor beta chains from one sample in a study of T cell responses to AZD1222 COVID-19 vaccine. The assay was immunoSEQ multiplex PCR, and TCRdb's table has in-frame clones only and misses some. The table has around 150,000 clones, 92% seen once. This specimen consisted of peripheral blood, obtained 28 days after the second AZD1222 dose. The receptors shown here come from an adult who received the AZD1222 COVID-19 vaccine. Each CDR3 is given with its conserved first and last residue. D genes are given only for firm matches. The size field is filled for only some rows; it gives once, few, many or a size class.

v_gene	j_gene	d_gene	abundance	CDR3aa	CDR3nt
TRBV10-2	TRBJ2-3	.	.	CASSETGAGTDTQYF	TGCGCCAGCAGTGAGACGGGGGCCGGCACAGATACGCAGTATTTT
TRBV4-2	TRBJ2-5	TRBD1	.	CASSQPGQQETQYF	TGTGCCAGCAGCCAACCGGGACAGCAAGAGACCCAGTACTTC
TRBV4-1	TRBJ2-7	.	few	CASSQDTRDEQYF	TGCGCCAGCAGCCAAGATACCAGGGACGAGCAGTACTTC
TRBV10-3	TRBJ1-2	TRBD1	.	CATLGTANYGYTF	TGTGCCACCCTCGGGACAGCCAACTATGGCTACACCTTC
TRBV5-5	TRBJ1-6	.	.	CASSLRSQGRFTYNSPLHF	TGTGCCAGCAGCTTGAGATCACAGGGAAGGTTCACCTATAATTCACCCCTCCACTTT
TRBV11-2	TRBJ2-5	.	.	CASSLGQGWETQYF	TGTGCCAGCAGCTTAGGTCAGGGGTGGGAGACCCAGTACTTC
TRBV24-1	TRBJ2-1	.	.	CATSDSRGGRYNEQFF	TGTGCCACCAGTGATTCGCGTGGGGGGCGGTATAATGAGCAGTTCTTC
TRBV5-1	TRBJ1-1	TRBD1	.	CASSRGQGAFEAFF	TGCGCCAGCAGCCGAGGACAGGGAGCTTTTGAAGCTTTCTTT
TRBV10-3	TRBJ2-7	.	.	CAISDSAGTPIGEQYF	TGTGCCATCAGTGACAGTGCTGGGACACCCATCGGAGAGCAGTACTTC
TRBV9	TRBJ1-5	.	.	CASSVEGGNQPQHF	TGTGCCAGCAGCGTAGAGGGGGGCAACCAGCCCCAGCATTTT
TRBV6-9	TRBJ2-7	.	.	CASSYRQLYEQYF	TGTGCCAGCAGTTATAGACAACTCTACGAGCAGTACTTC
TRBV4-1	TRBJ1-2	TRBD1	.	CASSQVRQGFGYTF	TGCGCCAGCAGCCAAGTGAGACAGGGGTTTGGCTACACCTTC
TRBV27	TRBJ1-5	.	once	CASSLIGGLGVNQPQHF	TGTGCCAGCAGTTTAATAGGGGGGCTAGGGGTCAATCAGCCCCAGCATTTT
TRBV7-9	TRBJ1-2	.	.	CASSPRGSGYTF	TGTGCCAGCAGCCCGAGGGGTTCTGGCTACACCTTC
TRBV18	TRBJ2-6	.	.	CASSSARLSGANVLTF	TGTGCCAGCTCTTCAGCAAGGCTCTCTGGGGCCAACGTCCTGACTTTC
TRBV5-5	TRBJ1-2	.	.	CASSSPGYGYTF	TGTGCCAGCAGCTCACCAGGGTATGGCTACACCTTC
TRBV29-1	TRBJ1-3	.	.	CSVEAQDRAGNTIYF	TGCAGCGTTGAAGCACAAGATCGGGCTGGAAACACCATATATTTT
TRBV6-5	TRBJ1-5	.	.	CASSYSLGDQPQHF	TGTGCCAGCAGTTACTCATTGGGGGATCAGCCCCAGCATTTT
TRBV2	TRBJ1-6	.	once	CASSEVGGSPLHF	TGTGCCAGCAGTGAGGTGGGGGGTTCACCCCTCCACTTT
TRBV6-5	TRBJ2-5	.	.	CASMDMVGETQYF	TGTGCCAGTATGGACATGGTCGGGGAGACCCAGTACTTC
TRBV3-1/TRBV3-2	TRBJ2-1	TRBD2	.	CASSQQLGLAGSPNNEQFF	TGTGCCAGCAGCCAGCAATTGGGACTAGCGGGGTCCCCCAACAATGAGCAGTTCTTC
TRBV7-2	TRBJ2-5	TRBD1	.	CASSFGTGGGETQYF	TGTGCCAGCAGCTTCGGGACAGGGGGGGGAGAGACCCAGTACTTC
TRBV15	TRBJ1-1	.	.	CATSRGEGENTEAFF	TGTGCCACCAGCAGAGGGGAGGGCGAGAACACTGAAGCTTTCTTT
TRBV2	TRBJ1-3	TRBD1	.	CASSEAGTGTLGSGNTIYF	TGTGCCAGCAGTGAAGCCGGGACAGGGACTCTCGGCTCTGGAAACACCATATATTTT
TRBV7-6	TRBJ1-2	TRBD1	.	CASSSSTGHEGYTF	TGTGCCAGCAGCTCCTCGACAGGGCATGAAGGCTACACCTTC
TRBV3-1/TRBV3-2	TRBJ1-2	.	.	CASSQDGYHGYTF	TGTGCCAGCAGCCAAGACGGGTACCATGGCTACACCTTC
TRBV29-1	TRBJ2-5	TRBD2	.	CSVDGLAGDQETQYF	TGCAGCGTTGACGGACTAGCGGGGGATCAAGAGACCCAGTACTTC
TRBV5-8	TRBJ2-2	.	.	CASTTPVFWTGELFF	TGTGCCAGCACCACTCCGGTTTTTTGGACCGGGGAGCTGTTTTTT
TRBV5-1	TRBJ2-3	.	.	CASSLSRITTDTQYF	TGCGCCAGCAGCTTATCACGGATAACCACAGATACGCAGTATTTT
TRBV9	TRBJ1-4	.	once	CASSVGSTTTNEKLFF	TGTGCCAGCAGCGTAGGGAGTACTACAACTAATGAAAAACTGTTTTTT
TRBV5-8	TRBJ2-3	.	.	CASSKGVTDTQYF	TGTGCCAGCAGTAAGGGGGTAACAGATACGCAGTATTTT
TRBV11-3	TRBJ1-1	.	.	CASSLGRNTEAFF	TGTGCCAGCAGCTTAGGGAGGAACACTGAAGCTTTCTTT
TRBV3-1/TRBV3-2	TRBJ1-6	.	.	CASSHFNSPLHF	TGTGCCAGCAGCCATTTTAATTCACCCCTCCACTTT
TRBV25-1	TRBJ2-5	.	.	CASSRRGSERAQYF	TGTGCCAGCAGCCGCCGGGGTAGCGAGCGGGCCCAGTACTTC
TRBV10-2	TRBJ1-2	.	.	CASSEGGHGYTF	TGCGCCAGCAGTGAGGGGGGGCATGGCTACACCTTC
TRBV9	TRBJ2-3	.	.	CASSVDGRSASTDTQYF	TGTGCCAGCAGCGTAGACGGCAGATCAGCTAGCACAGATACGCAGTATTTT
TRBV12-5	TRBJ1-4	TRBD1	.	CASGLVLGDSTNEKLFF	TGTGCTAGTGGTTTGGTACTCGGGGACAGTACTAATGAAAAACTGTTTTTT
TRBV7-8	TRBJ2-7	.	.	CASSLQTQLYEQYF	TGTGCCAGCAGCTTACAGACTCAGTTGTACGAGCAGTACTTC
TRBV11-3	TRBJ1-5	.	.	CASSLENRGASPQHF	TGTGCCAGCAGCTTAGAAAATCGGGGCGCCTCGCCCCAGCATTTT
TRBV6-1	TRBJ1-2	.	.	CASSEKQGYYGYTF	TGTGCCAGCAGTGAAAAGCAGGGGTACTATGGCTACACCTTC
TRBV6-5	TRBJ1-5	TRBD1	.	CASSPGQGNQPQHF	TGTGCCAGCAGCCCGGGACAGGGAAATCAGCCCCAGCATTTT
TRBV6-5	TRBJ1-3	.	.	CASEGFGNTIYF	TGTGCCTCGGAGGGGTTCGGAAACACCATATATTTT
TRBV11-3	TRBJ1-2	.	.	CASSTPWVNRERVDGYTF	TGTGCCAGCAGCACCCCTTGGGTTAACAGGGAAAGGGTTGATGGCTACACCTTC
TRBV2	TRBJ1-1	.	.	CASSPTRNTEAFF	TGTGCCAGCAGTCCTACCCGGAACACTGAAGCTTTCTTT
TRBV5-1	TRBJ1-4	.	once	CASSLAAGATNEKLFF	TGCGCCAGCAGCTTGGCGGCAGGTGCAACTAATGAAAAACTGTTTTTT
TRBV4-1	TRBJ1-2	.	once	CASSQVLRRGAGYGYTF	TGCGCCAGCAGCCAAGTCCTTCGTCGGGGGGCTGGCTATGGCTACACCTTC
TRBV28	TRBJ1-3	.	.	CASSLVVGGTGNTIYF	TGTGCCAGCAGTTTAGTCGTAGGGGGAACGGGAAACACCATATATTTT
TRBV19	TRBJ2-3	.	.	CASIGAAGPDTQYF	TGTGCCAGTATTGGAGCGGCGGGCCCAGATACGCAGTATTTT
TRBV5-1	TRBJ2-7	.	.	CASSPTGGAVYEQYF	TGCGCCAGCAGCCCAACGGGGGGCGCGGTTTACGAGCAGTACTTC
TRBV4-2	TRBJ2-3	TRBD2	.	CASSQDPSGLAGADTQYF	TGTGCCAGCAGCCAAGATCCCTCGGGACTAGCGGGGGCAGATACGCAGTATTTT
TRBV9	TRBJ1-2	.	.	CASSVETGNYGYTF	TGTGCCAGCAGCGTAGAAACAGGCAACTATGGCTACACCTTC
TRBV7-9	TRBJ2-1	TRBD1	once	CASSSPGRGNEQFF	TGTGCCAGCAGCTCCCCGGGCAGGGGGAATGAGCAGTTCTTC